One and the same sample provided the 6 T cell receptor beta chains below, sequenced in a study of T cells after yellow fever vaccination. TCRdb fed the 5' RACE reads into MiXCR, producing one record per CDR3 protein. The sample lists a few hundred thousand distinct CDR3 sequences; approximately 13% were seen once. The sequencing used CD4+ T cells sorted from PBMCs, collected 15 days after the yellow fever booster vaccination. These receptors came from a man between 18 and 29 years old who received the YFV17D yellow fever vaccine.

This clonotype came up many times. V usage is TRBV7-6 and J usage is TRBJ2-3; no clear D gene. CDR3 length: 14 amino acids. CDR1 and CDR2 (germline): SGHVS, FNYEAQ. V lost 1 base, J lost 4 bases, and 9 bases lay in between. Here the CDR3 reads CASSLDATADTQYF. DNA of the CDR3: TGTGCCAGCAGCTTAGACGCGACGGCAGATACGCAGTATTTT. Together with reference TRBV7-6 and TRBJ2-3, the CDR3 gives the full variable domain: GAGVSQSPRYKVTKRGQDVALRCDPISGHVSLYWYRQALGQGPEFLTYFNYEAQQDKSGLPNDRFSAERPEGSISTLTIQRTEQRDSAMYRCASSLDATADTQYFGPGTRLTVL.

The V call is TRBV7-2, the J call TRBJ2-1; TRBD1 matches at 10 bases. Germline CDR1 SGHTA, CDR2 FQGNSA. Trimming cost V 5 bases and J 8 bases; bases outside gene matches: 18. There are 18 residues in the CDR3. CDR3 DNA: TGTGCCAGCAGCCCAAACAGTCATCTCCGTGGACAGGGGGATGAGCAGTTCTTC. As protein: CASSPNSHLRGQGDEQFF. Filled out from reference TRBV7-2 and TRBJ2-1, the complete variable domain reads GAGVSQSPSNKVTEKGKDVELRCDPISGHTALYWYRQSLGQGLEFLIYFQGNSAPDKSGLPSDRFSAERTGGSVSTLTIQRTQQEDSAVYLCASSPNSHLRGQGDEQFFGPGTRLTVL.

V usage is TRBV7-2 and J usage is TRBJ1-6; a weak D match, TRBD1 (6 bases). The V and J ends lost 2 bases and 8 bases respectively, with 16 bases between them. The CDR3 consists of 16 residues. Looked up from germline, CDR1 is SGHTA and CDR2 is FQGNSA. The CDR3 DNA reads as TGTGCCAGCAGCTTAATCGGGGGGCATAGAGATTCACCCCTCCACTTT. As protein: CASSLIGGHRDSPLHF.

The chain joins TRBV20-1 to TRBJ2-3; possibly TRBD1 or TRBD2 for D (6 bases each). Germline V gene sequence: CDR1 DFQATT, CDR2 SNEGSKA (reference sequence). V was trimmed by 5 bases and J by 0 bases, leaving 12 bases between them. The CDR3 runs 14 residues. In nucleotides, the CDR3 is TGCAGTGCTCTGGAGGGGGAAAGCACAGATACGCAGTATTTT. Its translation: CSALEGESTDTQYF.

This clonotype has more than one count but fewer than ten. This chain uses TRBV12-3 or TRBV12-4 with TRBJ2-1; TRBD2 matches at 12 bases. This CDR3 has 16 residues. The ends lost 2 bases at V and 9 bases at J; junction bases unmatched: 8. CDR3 nucleotides: TGTGCCAGCAGTTTACTAGCGGGGGGGCCGCGGGGTGAGCAGTTCTTC. Its protein is CASSLLAGGPRGEQFF.

This clonotype was found a few times. The chain links TRBV3-1 to TRBJ1-6, with 7 bases matching TRBD1. This CDR3 contains 14 residues. The V segment lost 3 bases and the J segment 9 bases; nucleotides outside the gene matches: 5. Germline V gene lookup returns CDR1 LGHDT and CDR2 YNNKEL (reference sequence). The CDR3 loop reads CASSQGDSRSPLHF. In DNA, the CDR3 is TGTGCCAGCAGCCAGGGGGACAGTCGTTCACCCCTCCACTTT.